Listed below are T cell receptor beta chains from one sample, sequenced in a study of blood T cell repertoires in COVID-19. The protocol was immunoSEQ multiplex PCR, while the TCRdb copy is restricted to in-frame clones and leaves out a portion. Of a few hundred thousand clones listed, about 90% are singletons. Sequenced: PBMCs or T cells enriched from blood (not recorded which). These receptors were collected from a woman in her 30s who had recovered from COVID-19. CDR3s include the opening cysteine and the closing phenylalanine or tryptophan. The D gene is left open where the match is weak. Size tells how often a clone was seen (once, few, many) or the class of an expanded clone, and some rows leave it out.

DNA: TGTGCCAGTAGTATTTCGTGGAGGATTGATGGCTACACCTTC
CDR3: CASSISWRIDGYTF
D: NA
size: few
V: TRBV19
J: TRBJ1-2

DNA: TGTGCCAGCAGCTTATTCTTAGCGGGGGACGAGGATACGCAGTATTTT
CDR3: CASSLFLAGDEDTQYF
D: TRBD2
size: NA
V: TRBV7-2
J: TRBJ2-3

DNA: TGTGCCAGCAGTCTAGCGGGATTTAGCACAGATACGCAGTATTTT
CDR3: CASSLAGFSTDTQYF
D: TRBD2
size: NA
V: TRBV28
J: TRBJ2-3

DNA: TGTGCCAGCAGTAGGGCGGGATCCAACTATGGCTACACCTTC
CDR3: CASSRAGSNYGYTF
D: NA
size: NA
V: TRBV25-1
J: TRBJ1-2

DNA: TGTGCCAGCAGCTTTGGGCGAGACACTGAAGCTTTCTTT
CDR3: CASSFGRDTEAFF
D: NA
size: once
V: TRBV7-9
J: TRBJ1-1

DNA: TGTGCCAGCAGCCAAGAGGAGGGAATCGCGAACACTGAAGCTTTCTTT
CDR3: CASSQEEGIANTEAFF
D: NA
size: NA
V: TRBV4-2
J: TRBJ1-1

DNA: TGTGCCAGCAGCCTGGGACAGGGGGGTCAGCCCCAGCATTTT
CDR3: CASSLGQGGQPQHF
D: TRBD1
size: few
V: TRBV7-9
J: TRBJ1-5

DNA: TGTGCCTCCCACCGGACAGGGGAGACTGAAGCTTTCTTT
CDR3: CASHRTGETEAFF
D: TRBD1
size: NA
V: TRBV15
J: TRBJ1-1

DNA: TGTGCCTGGGAACAGGGGGCTGATGAAAAACTGTTTTTT
CDR3: CAWEQGADEKLFF
D: TRBD1
size: NA
V: TRBV30
J: TRBJ1-4

DNA: TGCGCCAGCAGCTTGAGGCGTCGGGTCAGGGTTCCGCTACGGCAGCCCCAGCATTTT
CDR3: CASSLRRRVRVPLRQPQHF
D: NA
size: NA
V: TRBV5-1
J: TRBJ1-5

DNA: TGTGCCAGCAGTGAAGCTGAGAGGGGGTTGGGAAATCAGCCCCAGCATTTT
CDR3: CASSEAERGLGNQPQHF
D: NA
size: NA
V: TRBV6-1
J: TRBJ1-5

DNA: TGTGCCAGCAGCCGACTCTCTCAGTATACCGGGGAGCTGTTTTTT
CDR3: CASSRLSQYTGELFF
D: NA
size: NA
V: TRBV27
J: TRBJ2-2

DNA: TGTGCCAGCAGTGAAGCCCATAGCGGGGTTAGCACAGATACGCAGTATTTT
CDR3: CASSEAHSGVSTDTQYF
D: TRBD2
size: NA
V: TRBV6-1
J: TRBJ2-3

DNA: TGTGCCAGCAGTTTGGACAGGTTAGAAGCTTTCTTT
CDR3: CASSLDRLEAFF
D: TRBD1
size: once
V: TRBV2
J: TRBJ1-1

DNA: TGTGCCAGCAATAGCCGGGACAGCTCCTACGAGCAGTACTTC
CDR3: CASNSRDSSYEQYF
D: TRBD1
size: once
V: TRBV11-2
J: TRBJ2-7

DNA: TGTGCCAGCGCCACGGGGAGGGATACGCAGTATTTT
CDR3: CASATGRDTQYF
D: NA
size: NA
V: TRBV6-5
J: TRBJ2-3

DNA: TGTGCCAGCACCTCAGGTTACAATGAGCAGTTCTTC
CDR3: CASTSGYNEQFF
D: NA
size: NA
V: TRBV7-2
J: TRBJ2-1

DNA: TGTGCCAGCAGTGTAGGGCTAGCGGCCCACGAGCAGTACTTC
CDR3: CASSVGLAAHEQYF
D: TRBD2
size: NA
V: TRBV2
J: TRBJ2-7

DNA: TGCGCCAGCAGCTTGGACAGGGGGCTGGCCGGGGAGCTGTTTTTT
CDR3: CASSLDRGLAGELFF
D: TRBD1
size: NA
V: TRBV5-1
J: TRBJ2-2

DNA: TGCGCCAGCAGCTTGAGAGGACAGGGGGCGTACTTCTACTACGAGCAGTACTTC
CDR3: CASSLRGQGAYFYYEQYF
D: TRBD1
size: few
V: TRBV5-1
J: TRBJ2-7

DNA: TGCGCCAGCAGCGCCGGGACTAGCGGATCAGATACGCAGTATTTT
CDR3: CASSAGTSGSDTQYF
D: TRBD2
size: NA
V: TRBV5-1
J: TRBJ2-3

DNA: TGTGCCAGCAGCCGCGATGGCGGAGGGCCTAACGAGCAGTACTTC
CDR3: CASSRDGGGPNEQYF
D: NA
size: NA
V: TRBV5-4
J: TRBJ2-7

DNA: TGTGCCAGCAGCGCAGCCGGCCTAGCGGGAGTCGAGACCCAGTACTTC
CDR3: CASSAAGLAGVETQYF
D: TRBD2
size: NA
V: TRBV7-6
J: TRBJ2-5

DNA: TGTGCCAGCAGCTTCCAGGGGGGCCGGGAGACCCAGTACTTC
CDR3: CASSFQGGRETQYF
D: NA
size: NA
V: TRBV7-2
J: TRBJ2-5

DNA: TGTGCCAGCAGCTTAGGAGGGAGGGATCAGCCCCAGCATTTT
CDR3: CASSLGGRDQPQHF
D: NA
size: NA
V: TRBV13
J: TRBJ1-5

DNA: TGTGCCAGCAGCTTACAGGGTAATTCACCCCTCCACTTT
CDR3: CASSLQGNSPLHF
D: NA
size: NA
V: TRBV5-6
J: TRBJ1-6

DNA: TGTGCGAAACAGCGGACTGACAATCAGCCCCAGCATTTT
CDR3: CAKQRTDNQPQHF
D: NA
size: NA
V: TRBV24-1
J: TRBJ1-5

DNA: TGTGCCAGCAGTCCCCGGGGGGGTAGCTATGGCTACACCTTC
CDR3: CASSPRGGSYGYTF
D: NA
size: few
V: TRBV6-2/TRBV6-3
J: TRBJ1-2

DNA: TGTGCCAGCAGTTACTCGAGTAGAGGTGGAAACACCATATATTTT
CDR3: CASSYSSRGGNTIYF
D: NA
size: NA
V: TRBV6-6
J: TRBJ1-3

DNA: TGTGCCAGCAGTGACTCGACTAGCGGAAGAAATGAGCAGTTCTTC
CDR3: CASSDSTSGRNEQFF
D: TRBD2
size: NA
V: TRBV6-4
J: TRBJ2-1

DNA: TGTGCCAGCAGTCCCGGGACTACCAACAATGAGCAGTTCTTC
CDR3: CASSPGTTNNEQFF
D: TRBD2
size: NA
V: TRBV27
J: TRBJ2-1

DNA: TGCGCCAGCAGCCCGGGGACAGGTGGGCACTATGGCTACACCTTC
CDR3: CASSPGTGGHYGYTF
D: TRBD1
size: NA
V: TRBV5-1
J: TRBJ1-2

DNA: TGTGCCAGCAGCCCTACGGGGACAGGGGACTTTGGAAACACCATATATTTT
CDR3: CASSPTGTGDFGNTIYF
D: TRBD1
size: NA
V: TRBV7-9
J: TRBJ1-3

DNA: TGTGCCAGCAGCCAGCCCGGGACAGGGGTTCATGGCTACACCTTC
CDR3: CASSQPGTGVHGYTF
D: TRBD1
size: NA
V: TRBV14
J: TRBJ1-2

DNA: TGTGCCACCTCACAGGGGGCAGGCTATGGCTACACCTTC
CDR3: CATSQGAGYGYTF
D: TRBD1
size: NA
V: TRBV24-1
J: TRBJ1-2

DNA: TGTGCCAGCAGCTTCCGGGACACCTCTAACTATGGCTACACCTTC
CDR3: CASSFRDTSNYGYTF
D: NA
size: NA
V: TRBV7-2
J: TRBJ1-2

DNA: TGTGCCAGTAGTCCGCGGACAGTTTACGAGCAGTACTTC
CDR3: CASSPRTVYEQYF
D: NA
size: NA
V: TRBV19
J: TRBJ2-7

DNA: TGTGCCATCAGTCGCGGGGGGACTAGCGAGTATTTGGGGTACGAGCAGTACTTC
CDR3: CAISRGGTSEYLGYEQYF
D: TRBD2
size: NA
V: TRBV10-3
J: TRBJ2-7

DNA: TGTGCCAGCAGCCTAGGGAGGGGCGATAGCAATCAGCCCCAGCATTTT
CDR3: CASSLGRGDSNQPQHF
D: NA
size: few
V: TRBV7-6
J: TRBJ1-5

DNA: TGTGCCAGCAGTTACTCACTAAATCAGCCCCAGCATTTT
CDR3: CASSYSLNQPQHF
D: NA
size: NA
V: TRBV6-2/TRBV6-3
J: TRBJ1-5

DNA: TGTGCCAGCAGCTGGCCGGGGGGGGCAGCGAACGGCTACACCTTC
CDR3: CASSWPGGAANGYTF
D: NA
size: NA
V: TRBV5-5
J: TRBJ1-2

DNA: TGTGCCAGCAGCCGCCGGACAGGGGGGCTGGCTTTCTTT
CDR3: CASSRRTGGLAFF
D: TRBD1
size: NA
V: TRBV3-1/TRBV3-2
J: TRBJ1-1

DNA: TGTGCCAGCAGACCGGGAACCCAAGAGACCCAGTACTTC
CDR3: CASRPGTQETQYF
D: NA
size: NA
V: TRBV12-3/TRBV12-4
J: TRBJ2-5

DNA: TGTGCCAGCAGCTCCGATTATCGGGTACCCTACGAGCAGTACTTC
CDR3: CASSSDYRVPYEQYF
D: NA
size: NA
V: TRBV11-2
J: TRBJ2-7

DNA: TGTGCCAGCAGTGCTAGACAGGGAGAGACAGATACGCAGTATTTT
CDR3: CASSARQGETDTQYF
D: TRBD1
size: NA
V: TRBV6-4
J: TRBJ2-3

DNA: TGTGCCAGCAGTACTACGAACAATGAGCAGTTCTTC
CDR3: CASSTTNNEQFF
D: NA
size: NA
V: TRBV2
J: TRBJ2-1

DNA: TGCGCCACCCGGGTGGACAGTAGCAATCAGCCCCAGCATTTT
CDR3: CATRVDSSNQPQHF
D: NA
size: NA
V: TRBV10-1
J: TRBJ1-5

DNA: TGTGCCACCACCCAGGGGGGTGAGCAGTTCTTC
CDR3: CATTQGGEQFF
D: NA
size: NA
V: TRBV15
J: TRBJ2-1

DNA: TGTGCCAGCACCACAGGGAATACCTACGAGCAGTACTTC
CDR3: CASTTGNTYEQYF
D: NA
size: NA
V: TRBV7-9
J: TRBJ2-7

DNA: TGTGCCAGCAGTCTTGGGCCGGAAGCTTTCTTT
CDR3: CASSLGPEAFF
D: NA
size: NA
V: TRBV12-3/TRBV12-4
J: TRBJ1-1

DNA: TGTGCCAGCAGCTTAAGTAGTCAGCGGGGGGGCCATACCCAGTACTTC
CDR3: CASSLSSQRGGHTQYF
D: TRBD2
size: NA
V: TRBV7-3
J: TRBJ2-5

DNA: TGTGCCAGCAGTTTGATTTACAGGGGACCGAACACCGGGGAGCTGTTTTTT
CDR3: CASSLIYRGPNTGELFF
D: TRBD1
size: NA
V: TRBV28
J: TRBJ2-2

DNA: TGTGCCAGCTCACCAGGAGCAGGGGGCTACGAGCAGTACTTC
CDR3: CASSPGAGGYEQYF
D: TRBD1
size: NA
V: TRBV18
J: TRBJ2-7

DNA: TGTGCCAGCTCCCCACGGAGCCGCCAGGGCGACCAAGAGACCCAGTACTTC
CDR3: CASSPRSRQGDQETQYF
D: NA
size: NA
V: TRBV18
J: TRBJ2-5

DNA: TGTGCCAGCAGCTTGGGCAGAACTTATTCACCCCTCCACTTT
CDR3: CASSLGRTYSPLHF
D: NA
size: NA
V: TRBV7-8
J: TRBJ1-6

DNA: TGTGCCAGCAGTCCCCTGGCAGGGGGCGACGTCTCCTACGAGCAGTACTTC
CDR3: CASSPLAGGDVSYEQYF
D: TRBD1
size: few
V: TRBV27
J: TRBJ2-7

DNA: TGTGCCAGTAGGCAACTCACGACAGGGGACACTGAAGCTTTCTTT
CDR3: CASRQLTTGDTEAFF
D: TRBD1
size: NA
V: TRBV19
J: TRBJ1-1

DNA: TGTGCCAGCAGCGGACAGGATAACACCGGGGAGCTGTTTTTT
CDR3: CASSGQDNTGELFF
D: TRBD1
size: NA
V: TRBV2
J: TRBJ2-2

DNA: TGTGCCAGAAGCTTTTATTTTATGCCTGGGGCGGACGAGCAGTACTTC
CDR3: CARSFYFMPGADEQYF
D: NA
size: NA
V: TRBV7-5
J: TRBJ2-7

DNA: TGTGCCAGCAGCCTCGGGGACAGGGTGTCCTACGAGCAGTACTTC
CDR3: CASSLGDRVSYEQYF
D: NA
size: NA
V: TRBV21-1
J: TRBJ2-7